This T cell receptor beta chain was recorded in a study of T cells after yellow fever vaccination. This CDR3 region has 13 residues. CDR1 is SGHTA, CDR2 FQGNSA, per germline. Trimming took 0 bases from V and 6 from J, leaving 9 bases between them. Making TCR cDNA involved 5'RACE template switching, which added UMIs and a universal primer site. MiXCR, run by TCRdb on the 5' RACE reads, gives a single entry per CDR3 protein. In the table there are 500,000 to 700,000 distinct CDR3 sequences, about 19% of which are singletons. Findings and limits, study-wide: Though it reached lower strength, the secondary response hit its peak faster, day 5 versus 15. FACS-sorted repertoires might harbor abundant contaminating clonotypes from the bulk population. Most clones from primary vaccination resurfaced after the booster (about 95% CD4, 88% CD8).

The sample holds a few counts of this clonotype. Its matching antigen is unknown. The V and J genes are TRBV7-2 and TRBJ2-7, with D perhaps matching TRBD2 (5 bases). The clonotype was recovered from a man aged 30 to 39 who received the YFV17D yellow fever vaccine. Sequencing used PBMCs, obtained 15 days after the yellow fever booster vaccination. The CDR3 sequence: CASSLAASPEQYF. The CDR3, as DNA: TGTGCCAGCAGCTTAGCGGCTAGCCCCGAGCAGTACTTC. The whole variable domain, filled in from reference TRBV7-2 and TRBJ2-7, reads GAGVSQSPSNKVTEKGKDVELRCDPISGHTALYWYRQSLGQGLEFLIYFQGNSAPDKSGLPSDRFSAERTGGSVSTLTIQRTQQEDSAVYLCASSLAASPEQYFGPGTRLTVT.